This T cell receptor beta chain derives from a study of shared clonotypes between healthy human individuals. Broader study findings: Sampling was confined to blood; repertoires within tissues likely differ. Naive subsets tended to show greater estimated richness than memory subsets.

This CDR3 region has 12 residues. CDR1 SQVTM and CDR2 ANQGSEA come from the germline V gene. V was pared by 4 bases and J by 5 bases, with 9 bases between. Samples underwent the assay at deep level. Clones were sequenced by immunoSEQ multiplex PCR, and TCRdb holds only the in-frame ones, with some missing. The sample carries about 1.1 million clones, about 80% recorded once. Notes on this clone: Its antigen is as yet unknown.

The V and J genes are TRBV29-1 and TRBJ1-5; D gene ambiguous. This clonotype was obtained from a man in his late teens or twenties in good health. Some clones in this sample may be carry-over from other donors' samples. The sample was memory CD4+ T cells from PBMCs. The subset here: CD45RA-negative fraction. CDR3 sequence: CSVGSFDQPQHF. In DNA form, the CDR3 reads TGCAGCGTTGGGAGTTTCGATCAGCCCCAGCATTTT.